The 30 T cell receptor beta chains given below trace back to one sample, sequenced in a study of early T cells in non-severe SARS-CoV-2 infection (TCRdb year 2021). The method was 5' RACE. The listed sequencing device is NextSeq 500. TCRdb trimmed public reads at Q25 via fastp, called clones via MiXCR and kept in-frame beta chains. Merged by CDR3 protein, the rows form single entries marked with the most common genes and DNA. This sample is represented by 50,000 to 80,000 distinct CDR3 sequences; just under 5% of them were singletons. The ten largest clones take up around 5.2% of the sample. Sequenced: whole blood. Receptors were obtained from an adult who was a healthcare worker with PCR-confirmed SARS-CoV-2 infection or an uninfected control (not recorded which).

This clonotype came up many times. V gene TRBV7-9 combines with J gene TRBJ2-5; TRBD2 aligns across 8 bases. In germline, CDR1 is SEHNR, CDR2 FQNEAQ (reference sequence). V shed 3 bases, J shed 5 bases, and the junction held 8 bases outside the gene matches. The CDR3 is made up of 15 amino acids. CDR3 DNA sequence: TGTGCCAGCAGCTTTGGACTAGCAGGATCGGAGACCCAGTACTTC. Protein: CASSFGLAGSETQYF.

The table lists this clonotype with a few counts. The J gene is TRBJ1-1, the V gene TRBV7-3; TRBD1 is a possible D gene (6 bases). Germline lookup yields CDR1 SGHTA and CDR2 FQGTGA. V lost 3 bases and J 0 bases, leaving 8 bases between the germline ends. The CDR3 totals 14 residues. The CDR3, as DNA: TGTGCCAGCAGCTTTCAGGGGTTGAACACTGAAGCTTTCTTT. This translates into CASSFQGLNTEAFF.

This clonotype has at least ten counts. The chain uses TRBV20-1 and TRBJ1-3; D is unclear. This CDR3 region has 10 residues. V lost 0 bases and J lost 8, with 2 bases in between. Germline CDR1 is DFQATT and CDR2 is SNEGSKA (reference sequence). The CDR3 protein is CSARDDTIYF. The CDR3 bases are TGCAGTGCTAGAGATGACACCATATATTTT.

In this sample, this clonotype turned up many times. The rearrangement joins TRBV5-1 to TRBJ2-7; D not certain. CDR1 and CDR2 from the germline V gene are SGHRS and YFSETQ. The germline V and J ends were trimmed by 4 bases and 2 bases, with 10 bases remaining between them. The CDR3 has 13 amino acids. The CDR3: CASSQDPTYEQYF. The DNA for the CDR3 is TGCGCCAGCAGCCAGGACCCTACCTACGAGCAGTACTTC.

This clonotype was seen only a few times. The chain couples TRBV30 to TRBJ1-1; D gene uncertain. The CDR3 totals 13 residues. V was trimmed by 1 base and J by 1 base, leaving 7 bases between them. From germline, CDR1 is GTSNPN and CDR2 SVGIG (reference sequence). DNA for the CDR3: TGTGCCTGGAGTGCAAACAGGAACACTGAAGCTTTCTTT. This encodes CAWSANRNTEAFF.

This clonotype was seen at least ten times. V is TRBV29-1 and J is TRBJ2-2, with D perhaps matching TRBD1 or TRBD2 (5 bases each). The CDR3 consists of 14 residues. Trimming pared 5 bases from V and 4 bases from J, leaving 14 bases between. Germline V gene sequence: CDR1 SQVTM, CDR2 ANQGSEA. The CDR3 nucleotides are TGCAGCGTTTCAACCTATGGGGGCACCGGGGAGCTGTTTTTT. This gives the protein CSVSTYGGTGELFF.

The sample holds many counts of this clonotype. This chain's CDR3 is CASSRDRDAYNEQFF. In DNA, the CDR3 is TGTGCCAGTAGTAGGGACAGGGATGCCTACAATGAGCAGTTCTTC. This chain joins TRBV19 and TRBJ2-1; 9 bases are a match to TRBD1. Trimming at V came to 4 bases and at J to 2 bases, leaving 3 bases not matched to a gene. The CDR3 extends over 15 amino acids. CDR1 is LNHDA and CDR2 is SQIVND in the germline V gene (reference sequence).

This clonotype was counted a few times. The chain links TRBV7-9 to TRBJ1-1; 7 bases map to TRBD1. Germline assignment: CDR1 SEHNR and CDR2 FQNEAQ (reference sequence). V shed 5 bases and J 10 bases; nucleotides not matched to a gene: 16. The CDR3 extends over 15 amino acids. For the CDR3, the DNA is TGTGCCAGCAGCCCGATCGACAGGGTTGAAATCCTAGCTTTCTTT. This gives the protein CASSPIDRVEILAFF.

This clonotype was observed many times. The chain couples TRBV2 to TRBJ2-2; no clear D gene. The CDR3 contains 15 residues. From germline, CDR1 is SNHLY and CDR2 FYNNEI. With 5 bases removed from V and 7 bases from J, the gap between germline ends came to 17 bases. The CDR3: CASSPEIVYGGELFF. The CDR3 region has the DNA TGTGCCAGCAGTCCCGAGATAGTGTATGGCGGGGAGCTGTTTTTT.

This clonotype was seen at least ten times. This chain joins TRBV2 and TRBJ2-3, with 9 bases matching TRBD1. Germline V gene sequence: CDR1 SNHLY, CDR2 FYNNEI. The CDR3 contains 15 residues. Trimming at V came to 3 bases and at J to 2 bases, leaving 3 bases not matched to a gene. CDR3 DNA: TGTGCCAGCAGTGAGGACAGGGGTTCCACAGATACGCAGTATTTT. This encodes CASSEDRGSTDTQYF.

This clonotype came up many times. The V call is TRBV4-3, the J call TRBJ2-1; 9 bases match TRBD2. This CDR3 spans 15 amino acids. Unmatched junction bases numbered 6, after V lost 0 bases and J lost 9 bases. CDR1 and CDR2 from the germline V gene are LGHNA and YSLEER. The CDR3 spells CASSQDLLAGSEQFF. CDR3 DNA: TGCGCCAGCAGCCAAGATCTGCTAGCGGGATCTGAGCAGTTCTTC.

This clonotype showed up many times. This chain connects TRBV7-2 to TRBJ2-3, with TRBD2 matching 10 bases. The CDR3 covers 17 residues. Per the germline V gene, CDR1 is SGHTA and CDR2 is FQGNSA. V was clipped by 1 base and J by 0 bases; unmatched bases: 4. DNA of the CDR3: TGTGCCAGCAGCTTAGAGCCTAGCGGGAGTAGCACAGATACGCAGTATTTT. Translated, it gives CASSLEPSGSSTDTQYF.

The sample holds a few counts of this clonotype. This chain joins TRBV6-6 and TRBJ1-5; a weak D match, TRBD1 (5 bases). The CDR3 extends over 13 amino acids. The V gene's germline CDR1 is MNHNY and CDR2 SVGAGI (reference sequence). V lost 6 bases and J 7 bases, leaving 13 bases between the germline ends. The CDR3 DNA is TGTGCCAGCAGCCGGGACTCGCGGCAGCCCCAGCATTTT. Residues: CASSRDSRQPQHF.

Ten or more counts support this clonotype. The rearrangement links TRBV5-1 to TRBJ2-6; D is unresolved. The germline V gene has CDR1 SGHRS and CDR2 YFSETQ. V was shortened by 4 bases and J by 4 bases, with 9 bases between the two germline ends. The CDR3 runs 14 residues. In nucleotides, the CDR3 is TGCGCCAGCAGCCCTACGTCAGGGGCCAACGTCCTGACTTTC. Protein: CASSPTSGANVLTF. The full variable domain, completed using reference TRBV5-1 and TRBJ2-6, is KAGVTQTPRYLIKTRGQQVTLSCSPISGHRSVSWYQQTPGQGLQFLFEYFSETQRNKGNFPGRFSGRQFSNSRSEMNVSTLELGDSALYLCASSPTSGANVLTFGAGSRLTVL.

This clonotype has at least ten counts. This chain joins TRBV7-3 and TRBJ1-1, with a tentative D call TRBD1 (5 bases). The CDR3 sequence is 14 residues long. CDR1 SGHTA and CDR2 FQGTGA come from the germline V gene. The V and J ends lost 5 bases and 6 bases respectively, with 16 bases between them. This CDR3 reads CASSPTGTLAEAFF. The CDR3 nucleotides are TGTGCCAGCAGCCCTACCGGGACTCTGGCTGAAGCTTTCTTT.

This clonotype appeared many times. V gene TRBV25-1 combines with J gene TRBJ2-5, with D possibly being TRBD1 (6 bases). This CDR3 is 14 amino acids long. Germline CDR1 is MGHDK and CDR2 is SYGVNS. The V end lost 2 bases, the J end lost 4 bases, and 11 bases lay between the germline ends. CDR3 sequence reads: CASSEPQGSETQYF. In nucleotides, the CDR3 is TGTGCCAGCAGTGAACCTCAGGGGTCAGAGACCCAGTACTTC.

The sample holds a few counts of this clonotype. This rearrangement joins TRBV20-1 to TRBJ2-2; no firm D call. CDR1 is DFQATT, CDR2 SNEGSKA, per germline (reference sequence). CDR3 length: 16 amino acids. The V gene lost 0 bases and the J gene lost 2 bases, with 13 bases spanning the gap. CDR3 in DNA: TGCAGTGCTAGAGATGCAATTCGCGGAAACACCGGGGAGCTGTTTTTT. As protein: CSARDAIRGNTGELFF.

This clonotype was seen only a few times. The chain joins TRBV7-3 to TRBJ1-1; D remains unclear. The CDR3 runs 14 residues. CDR1 and CDR2 from the germline V gene are SGHTA and FQGTGA. Between the trimmed V and J ends, which lost 1 base and 3 bases, there was a span of 9 bases. As DNA, the CDR3 is TGTGCCAGCAGCTTAAATGGTGATCACACTGAAGCTTTCTTT. This sequence encodes CASSLNGDHTEAFF.

This clonotype was counted between two and nine times. The rearrangement uses TRBV10-3 and TRBJ2-3; D may be TRBD1 (6 bases). The CDR3 totals 13 residues. V was pared by 7 bases and J by 0 bases, with 8 bases between. CDR1 ENHRY and CDR2 SYGVKD come from the germline V gene. CDR3 bases: TGTGCCATCAAGCAGGGGAGCACAGATACGCAGTATTTT. Translating gives CAIKQGSTDTQYF.

This clonotype came up many times. The V gene is TRBV7-9, the J gene TRBJ2-3; D might be TRBD1 (5 bases). The V end was cut by 1 base, the J end by 3 bases, with 8 bases between. CDR3 length: 14 residues. Germline CDR1 is SEHNR and CDR2 is FQNEAQ (reference sequence). The CDR3 sequence: CASSLVRATDTQYF. CDR3 sequence (DNA): TGTGCCAGCAGCTTAGTCAGGGCTACAGATACGCAGTATTTT.

This clonotype was counted ten times or more. This rearrangement joins TRBV12-5 to TRBJ2-1; 8 bases match TRBD1. This CDR3 comprises 14 residues. Germline V gene sequence: CDR1 LGHNT, CDR2 FRNRAP. V lost 6 bases, J lost 5 bases, and 6 bases stayed unmatched. This chain's CDR3 is CASGPGQANNEQFF. The CDR3 coding sequence is TGTGCTAGTGGCCCGGGACAGGCTAACAATGAGCAGTTCTTC.

This clonotype was observed at least ten times. The rearrangement uses TRBV6-1 and TRBJ2-1; 12 bases are a match to TRBD2. The CDR3 has 17 residues. In germline, CDR1 is MNHNS, CDR2 SASEGT. The junction had 10 bases not matched to a gene; V was cut back by 2 bases and J by 8 bases. DNA of the CDR3: TGTGCCAGCAGTGAATTTCCTAGCGGGGGGGTAAGAGATGAGCAGTTCTTC. This gives the protein CASSEFPSGGVRDEQFF.

In its sample, this clonotype was seen a few times. J is TRBJ2-1 and V is TRBV29-1; the D is unclear. Germline CDR1 reads SQVTM; CDR2 reads ANQGSEA. The CDR3 loop spans 13 amino acids. The V and J ends lost 3 bases and 2 bases respectively, with 8 bases between them. The CDR3 sequence: CSVDGVAYNEQFF. In DNA, the CDR3 is TGCAGCGTTGATGGAGTAGCCTACAATGAGCAGTTCTTC.

The gene calls are TRBV20-1 and TRBJ2-3; D might be TRBD1 (5 bases). CDR3 size: 19 residues. Per the germline V gene, CDR1 is DFQATT and CDR2 is SNEGSKA (reference sequence). Trimming pared 0 bases from V and 1 base from J, leaving 23 bases between. CDR3 DNA sequence: TGCAGTGCTAGAGATCTAGGGGAACAAGGGGCGTTGGGCACAGATACGCAGTATTTT. Protein: CSARDLGEQGALGTDTQYF.

This clonotype was detected ten times or more. The chain employs TRBV3-2 and TRBJ1-1; the table assigns TRBD1, which was not confirmed against the DNA. TRBV3-2 represents a pseudogene. The CDR3 loop spans 19 amino acids. This CDR3 reads CASRGFGSPGQIMNTEAFF. CDR3 DNA: TGTGCCAGCAGGGGATTCGGGAGCCCGGGACAGATAATGAACACTGAAGCTTTCTTT.

This rearrangement joins TRBV5-1 to TRBJ2-7; D perhaps matches TRBD1 (5 bases). Looked up from germline, CDR1 is SGHRS and CDR2 is YFSETQ. The length of the CDR3 is 14 residues. Trimming shortened V by 1 base and J by 3 bases, and 11 bases separated the two germline ends. The CDR3 DNA follows: TGCGCCAGCAGCTTGTATGACAGTTACTACGAGCAGTACTTC. Its protein product is CASSLYDSYYEQYF.

This clonotype was counted at least ten times. The chain employs TRBV5-4 and TRBJ1-2; D may be TRBD1 (5 bases). Germline assignment: CDR1 SGHNT and CDR2 YYREEE (reference sequence). The V and J ends lost 0 bases and 8 bases respectively, with 8 bases between them. The CDR3 runs to 12 residues. The CDR3 spells CASSLGGRGYTF. As DNA, the CDR3 is TGTGCCAGCAGCTTGGGGGGCCGCGGCTACACCTTC. The full variable domain, its missing parts supplied by reference TRBV5-4 and TRBJ1-2, is ETGVTQSPTHLIKTRGQQVTLRCSSQSGHNTVSWYQQALGQGPQFIFQYYREEENGRGNFPPRFSGLQFPNYSSELNVNALELDDSALYLCASSLGGRGYTFGSGTRLTVV.

This clonotype was observed many times. V gene TRBV4-3 combines with J gene TRBJ1-6; TRBD1 matches 7 bases. Germline CDR1 LGHNA, CDR2 YSLEER. The CDR3 spans 15 residues. The V gene end was trimmed by 0 bases and the J gene end by 7 bases; junction bases not matched to a gene: 3. CDR3 DNA sequence: TGCGCCAGCAGCCAAGAGACAGGGCAGAATTCACCCCTCCACTTT. This encodes CASSQETGQNSPLHF.

The sample holds many counts of this clonotype. The rearrangement uses TRBV12-5 and TRBJ2-7; D possibly corresponds to TRBD1 (6 bases). This CDR3 is 14 amino acids long. Germline V gives CDR1 LGHNT, CDR2 FRNRAP. V lost 1 base and J 3 bases, leaving 10 bases between the germline ends. CDR3 sequence: CASGLGTEIYEQYF. CDR3 DNA sequence: TGTGCTAGTGGTTTGGGGACAGAAATCTACGAGCAGTACTTC.

The sample holds many counts of this clonotype. The gene calls are TRBV5-1 and TRBJ1-1, with D possibly being TRBD1 (5 bases). V gave up 4 bases and J gave up 3 bases, with 13 bases separating them. The length of the CDR3 is 14 residues. Germline V gene lookup returns CDR1 SGHRS and CDR2 YFSETQ. The CDR3 DNA reads as TGCGCCAGCAGCCGTGGGACGGATTACACTGAAGCTTTCTTT. Protein product: CASSRGTDYTEAFF.